This entry lists 20 T cell receptor beta chains sequenced from one sample in a study of technical replicates of blood from a few donors. TCRdb's copy holds only in-frame clones and misses some; the assay was immunoSEQ multiplex PCR. Of 65,000 to 85,000 clones listed, about 98% are singletons. Sequencing was done on a sample of T cells isolated from PBMCs. These receptors were taken from a human donor in good health.

The V and J genes are TRBV11-2 and TRBJ1-2; TRBD1 matches 7 bases. CDR3 length equals 13 residues. V shed 5 bases and J 8 bases; nucleotides not matched to a gene: 8. Germline V gives CDR1 SGHAT, CDR2 FQNNGV. DNA for the CDR3: TGTGCCAGCAGCCTACAGGGGTGGGAAGGCTACACCTTC. Encoded protein: CASSLQGWEGYTF. Complete variable domain (other parts from reference TRBV11-2 and TRBJ1-2): EAGVAQSPRYKIIEKRQSVAFWCNPISGHATLYWYQQILGQGPKLLIQFQNNGVVDDSQLPKDRFSAERLKGVDSTLKIQPAKLEDSAVYLCASSLQGWEGYTFGSGTRLTVV.

The chain joins TRBV7-9 to TRBJ2-1; D is uncertain. The CDR3 extends over 13 amino acids. V was pared by 3 bases and J by 7 bases, with 10 bases between. The V gene's germline CDR1 is SEHNR and CDR2 FQNEAQ (reference sequence). CDR3 region: CASSFQAGNEQFF. As DNA, the CDR3 is TGTGCCAGCAGCTTTCAAGCAGGTAATGAGCAGTTCTTC.

This clone was observed once. CDR3 residues: CASSYSGPATNEKLFF. The CDR3 DNA sequence: TGTGCCAGCAGTTACTCGGGCCCGGCAACTAATGAAAAACTGTTTTTT. The rearrangement links TRBV6-5 to TRBJ1-4; D call uncertain. Germline CDR1 reads MNHEY; CDR2 reads SVGAGI. The CDR3 is 16 residues long. The V end lost 0 bases, the J end lost 0 bases, and 8 bases lay between the germline ends.

The rearrangement links TRBV6-1 to TRBJ1-5; the D gene is possibly TRBD1 (6 bases). The CDR3 sequence is 15 residues long. The germline V and J ends were trimmed by 3 bases and 7 bases, with 16 bases remaining between them. Per the germline V gene, CDR1 is MNHNS and CDR2 is SASEGT. The CDR3 region has the DNA TGTGCCAGCAGTGAGGATGGGGGGGCAGGGCAGCCCCAGCATTTT. This sequence encodes CASSEDGGAGQPQHF.

The chain couples TRBV4-1 to TRBJ1-2, with D possibly matching TRBD1 (6 bases). This CDR3 has 15 residues. Trimming took off 1 base at V and 6 bases at J, with 15 bases between the two ends. In germline, CDR1 is MGHRA, CDR2 YSYEKL. CDR3 bases: TGCGCCAGCAGCCAAGTTGTCAGGGGAAGGGATGGCTACACCTTC. This encodes CASSQVVRGRDGYTF.

The chain links TRBV6-4 to TRBJ2-1, with a possible D match to TRBD1 (5 bases). The germline CDR1 and CDR2 sequences are MRHNA and SNTAGT. The CDR3 runs 16 residues. The V gene lost 0 bases and the J gene lost 5 bases, with 14 bases spanning the gap. CDR3 sequence (DNA): TGTGCCAGCAGTGACTCGATCAGGGTATCTCACAATGAGCAGTTCTTC. Its protein product is CASSDSIRVSHNEQFF.

The chain has TRBV5-1 and TRBJ1-5; a weak D match, TRBD1 (6 bases). Germline lookup yields CDR1 SGHRS and CDR2 YFSETQ. The CDR3 is 13 amino acids. V lost 3 bases to trimming and J lost 7 bases, with 11 bases between them. The CDR3 DNA reads TGCGCCAGCAGCTCAGGGGTGGACCAGCCCCAGCATTTT. Encoded protein: CASSSGVDQPQHF.

The chain has TRBV6-5 and TRBJ1-1; possible D gene TRBD1, 6 bases. The V gene lost 2 bases and the J gene lost 11 bases, with 18 bases spanning the gap. CDR1 and CDR2 from the germline V gene are MNHEY and SVGAGI. CDR3 length equals 14 residues. This CDR3 is CASSYTGPGREAFF. CDR3 coding DNA: TGTGCCAGCAGTTACACAGGGCCGGGGCGGGAGGCTTTCTTT.

This chain connects TRBV27 to TRBJ2-7; tentative D call: TRBD2 (5 bases). The V gene lost 3 bases and the J gene lost 1 base, with 7 bases spanning the gap. CDR3 length: 13 amino acids. The germline V gene has CDR1 MNHEY and CDR2 SMNVEV (reference sequence). The CDR3 is CASSFRLSYEQYF. The CDR3 DNA reads as TGTGCCAGCAGTTTCCGACTATCCTACGAGCAGTACTTC.

The chain employs TRBV10-3 and TRBJ2-6; D possibly corresponds to TRBD2 (5 bases). The CDR3 contains 18 residues. Germline V gene lookup returns CDR1 ENHRY and CDR2 SYGVKD. Trimming took off 0 bases at V and 2 bases at J, with 14 bases between the two ends. The CDR3 reads CAISESGGKGTGANVLTF. The CDR3 DNA is TGTGCCATCAGTGAGTCAGGAGGAAAGGGAACTGGGGCCAACGTCCTGACTTTC.

The gene calls are TRBV7-9 and TRBJ2-7; a weak D match, TRBD1 (6 bases). The germline CDR1 and CDR2 sequences are SEHNR and FQNEAQ (reference sequence). The CDR3 runs 16 residues. Deletions cut 4 bases from V and 2 bases from J, with 18 bases between. This CDR3 reads CASSSSFSGHAYEQYF. The CDR3 region has the DNA TGTGCCAGCAGCTCGTCATTCTCGGGACACGCCTACGAGCAGTACTTC.

This clone was seen just once. CDR3 in amino acids: CAPSRGGRASTDTQYF. CDR3 bases: TGTGCCCCTTCTCGGGGCGGGAGGGCCAGCACAGATACGCAGTATTTT. The chain combines TRBV10-3 with TRBJ2-3; 9 nucleotides line up with TRBD2. Germline values: CDR1 ENHRY, CDR2 SYGVKD. This CDR3 is 16 amino acids long. After removal of 11 bases from V and 0 bases from J, the junction contained 12 bases not matched to a gene.

V is TRBV4-2 and J is TRBJ2-2, with 12 bases aligning to TRBD2. The trim removed 2 bases at V and 4 bases at J, leaving 2 bases unmatched. Germline lookup yields CDR1 LGHNA and CDR2 YNFKEQ. CDR3 size: 16 residues. CDR3: CASSQLGLAGTGELFF. The CDR3 nucleotides read TGTGCCAGCAGCCAACTGGGACTAGCGGGCACCGGGGAGCTGTTTTTT.

This clone was detected only once. The rearrangement uses TRBV2 and TRBJ2-1; TRBD1 agrees at 10 bases. Trimming removed 6 bases from V and 4 bases from J; junction bases left unmatched: 9. CDR3 length equals 16 residues. Germline CDR1 SNHLY, CDR2 FYNNEI. The CDR3 nucleotides are TGTGCCAGCAGCTTCGGTGGGACAGGGGCGTACAATGAGCAGTTCTTC. This gives the protein CASSFGGTGAYNEQFF.

V gene TRBV5-6 combines with J gene TRBJ2-7; 7 nucleotides line up with TRBD1. V shed 7 bases and J 5 bases; nucleotides not matched to a gene: 9. The CDR3 covers 13 residues. Germline V CDR1 and CDR2: SGHDT, YYEEEE. DNA of the CDR3: TGTGCCAGCGGAGACAGGGTCTTCAACGAGCAGTACTTC. Its protein product is CASGDRVFNEQYF.

The CDR3 DNA reads TGTGCCAGCAGCTTTGACAGGGGGCGAAATGAAAAACTGTTTTTT. Translating it yields CASSFDRGRNEKLFF. V gene TRBV5-6 combines with J gene TRBJ1-4; 10 bases map to TRBD1. The V and J ends lost 2 bases and 5 bases, in that order; junction bases with no gene match: 3. Germline CDR1 is SGHDT and CDR2 is YYEEEE. CDR3 length: 15 amino acids.

This chain connects TRBV4-2 to TRBJ2-2; D is perhaps TRBD1 (5 bases). The V end was cut by 1 base, the J end by 0 bases, with 12 bases between. The V gene's germline CDR1 is LGHNA and CDR2 YNFKEQ. The CDR3 loop spans 17 amino acids. The CDR3 loop is CASSQGLGQANTGELFF. The CDR3 bases are TGTGCCAGCAGCCAAGGTCTCGGACAAGCGAACACCGGGGAGCTGTTTTTT.

The count of this clone is one. This chain joins TRBV7-8 and TRBJ1-1; TRBD1 is a possible D gene (5 bases). The CDR3 loop spans 14 amino acids. V was cut by 5 bases and J by 10 bases, with 20 bases left in between. Germline V gene lookup returns CDR1 SGHVS and CDR2 FQNEAQ. CDR3 nucleotides: TGTGCCAGCAGCCCCCCCCCGGCGGACAAGATAGCTTTCTTT. Protein sequence: CASSPPPADKIAFF. The entire variable domain, with the rest obtained from reference TRBV7-8 and TRBJ1-1, is as follows: GAGVSQSPRYKVAKRGQDVALRCDPISGHVSLFWYQQALGQGPEFLTYFQNEAQLDKSGLPSDRFFAERPEGSVSTLKIQRTQQEDSAVYLCASSPPPADKIAFFGQGTRLTVV.

CDR3 loop: CASKGDRGPGELFF. The DNA for the CDR3 is TGTGCCAGCAAAGGGGACAGGGGGCCCGGGGAGCTGTTTTTT. V gene TRBV2 combines with J gene TRBJ2-2; 12 nucleotides align to TRBD1. CDR1 is SNHLY, CDR2 FYNNEI, per germline. The CDR3 runs 14 residues. With V trimmed by 7 bases and J by 6 bases, 3 bases remained unmatched. The whole variable domain, filled in from reference TRBV2 and TRBJ2-2, reads EPEVTQTPSHQVTQMGQEVILRCVPISNHLYFYWYRQILGQKVEFLVSFYNNEISEKSEIFDDQFSVERPDGSNFTLKIRSTKLEDSAMYFCASKGDRGPGELFFGEGSRLTVL.

The chain has TRBV30 and TRBJ2-1; 7 bases align to TRBD2. After removal of 2 bases from V and 7 bases from J, the junction contained 5 bases not matched to a gene. The CDR3 is 13 residues long. The germline V gene has CDR1 GTSNPN and CDR2 SVGIG (reference sequence). The CDR3: CAWSLSSGNEQFF. The CDR3 DNA reads TGTGCCTGGAGTTTGTCTAGCGGAAATGAGCAGTTCTTC.